The rows below give T cell receptor beta chains drawn from one sample of a study of T cell responses to AZD1222 COVID-19 vaccine. This table comes from immunoSEQ multiplex PCR, and its TCRdb copy is limited to in-frame clones, with some not included. The sample consists of around 180,000 clones, 94% of them appearing once. Sequenced here: peripheral blood, sampled on day 0 of AZD1222 vaccination. These receptors were taken from an adult in good health. Each CDR3 is given with its conserved first and last residue. A D gene is named only where the DNA matches it firmly. Only some rows state a clone size, as once, few, many or a class for expanded clones.

size: .; V: TRBV29-1; D: .; J: TRBJ1-2; DNA: TGCAGCGTTGAAAACCCTGCCACGGGCTATGGCTACACCTTC; CDR3: CSVENPATGYGYTF
size: .; V: TRBV30; D: .; J: TRBJ1-4; DNA: TGTGCCTGGAGTATCGTAGGCGGAAAACTGTTTTTT; CDR3: CAWSIVGGKLFF
size: .; V: TRBV28; D: .; J: TRBJ1-4; DNA: TGTGCCAGCAGTTTATCTGGGGCACTCGAAAAACTGTTTTTT; CDR3: CASSLSGALEKLFF
size: .; V: TRBV5-1; D: TRBD2; J: TRBJ2-7; DNA: TGCGCCAGCAGCCCCAGCGGGATTCAAGAGCAGTACTTC; CDR3: CASSPSGIQEQYF
size: .; V: TRBV12-5; D: .; J: TRBJ2-3; DNA: TGTGCTAGTGGTTCCCCCCGAGATACGCAGTATTTT; CDR3: CASGSPRDTQYF
size: .; V: TRBV5-6; D: .; J: TRBJ2-2; DNA: TGTGCCAGCATGGGAGCCTTGAACACCGGGGAGCTGTTTTTT; CDR3: CASMGALNTGELFF
size: .; V: TRBV9; D: .; J: TRBJ1-1; DNA: TGTGCCAGCAGCGTAGCGGGGCAGAACACTGAAGCTTTCTTT; CDR3: CASSVAGQNTEAFF
size: .; V: TRBV19; D: .; J: TRBJ1-1; DNA: TGTGCCAGTAGTATTATACCCACTGAAGCTTTCTTT; CDR3: CASSIIPTEAFF
size: .; V: TRBV30; D: TRBD2; J: TRBJ2-1; DNA: TGTGCCTGGCTAGCGGGGGAGAACAATGAGCAGTTCTTC; CDR3: CAWLAGENNEQFF
size: .; V: TRBV9; D: TRBD1; J: TRBJ1-3; DNA: TGTGCCAGCAGCGACGGACAGGTCCACTCTGGAAACACCATATATTTT; CDR3: CASSDGQVHSGNTIYF
size: .; V: TRBV12-3/TRBV12-4; D: TRBD1; J: TRBJ2-7; DNA: TGTGCCAGCAGTGACAGGGGAGGGCAGTACTTC; CDR3: CASSDRGGQYF
size: .; V: TRBV28; D: TRBD2; J: TRBJ2-6; DNA: TGTGCCAGCAGACTTAGGGGCGGGAGGTCTGGGGCCAACGTCCTGACTTTC; CDR3: CASRLRGGRSGANVLTF
size: .; V: TRBV10-3; D: TRBD2; J: TRBJ2-1; DNA: TGTGCCATCAGTGAGTTCTGGACTAGCGGGGCCTACAATGAGCAGTTCTTC; CDR3: CAISEFWTSGAYNEQFF
size: .; V: TRBV5-6; D: TRBD2; J: TRBJ2-5; DNA: TGTGCCAGCAGCTCCTTTAGCGGGAGAAAGACCCAGTACTTC; CDR3: CASSSFSGRKTQYF
size: .; V: TRBV15; D: .; J: TRBJ2-3; DNA: TGTGCCACCAGCAGAGGTCCAGGTCCGACAGATACGCAGTATTTT; CDR3: CATSRGPGPTDTQYF
size: once; V: TRBV2; D: .; J: TRBJ1-5; DNA: TGTGCCAGCAGTGAAGCTCGACACAGCAATCAGCCCCAGCATTTT; CDR3: CASSEARHSNQPQHF
size: .; V: TRBV9; D: TRBD2; J: TRBJ2-1; DNA: TGTGCCAGCAGCCCGGTTCCCGGGACTAGCGGGAGACCCTACAATGAGCAGTTCTTC; CDR3: CASSPVPGTSGRPYNEQFF
size: .; V: TRBV14; D: .; J: TRBJ2-3; DNA: TGTGCCAGCAGCCAAGATCTTCGGACGGTAGATACGCAGTATTTT; CDR3: CASSQDLRTVDTQYF
size: .; V: TRBV30; D: .; J: TRBJ1-3; DNA: TGTGCCTGGAGTCACGCGGGAGGAAACACCATATATTTT; CDR3: CAWSHAGGNTIYF
size: .; V: TRBV5-1; D: TRBD1; J: TRBJ2-7; DNA: TGCGCCAGCAGCTCCAACACGGGACAGCTCTACGAGCAGTACTTC; CDR3: CASSSNTGQLYEQYF
size: .; V: TRBV27; D: TRBD1; J: TRBJ1-4; DNA: TGTGCCAGCGCGGACAGGGGAGGGGAAAAACTGTTTTTT; CDR3: CASADRGGEKLFF
size: .; V: TRBV6-4; D: TRBD2; J: TRBJ2-2; DNA: TGTGCCAGCAGTGAGGCGGGAGGGCGGTACACCGGGGAGCTGTTTTTT; CDR3: CASSEAGGRYTGELFF
size: .; V: TRBV10-3; D: .; J: TRBJ2-2; DNA: TGTGCCATCAGTGAGTCGTCGGTACCCACCGGGGAGCTGTTTTTT; CDR3: CAISESSVPTGELFF
size: .; V: TRBV24-1; D: TRBD1; J: TRBJ2-1; DNA: TGTGCCACCAGTGAGTCCGGGACAGCCTCATACAATGAGCAGTTCTTC; CDR3: CATSESGTASYNEQFF
size: .; V: TRBV27; D: TRBD1; J: TRBJ2-7; DNA: TGTGCCAGCAGTTTACTCCGGACAGGAGCCTCCTACGAGCAGTACTTC; CDR3: CASSLLRTGASYEQYF
size: .; V: TRBV7-9; D: .; J: TRBJ1-1; DNA: TGTGCCAGCAGCGTTCAGGGTATGAACACTGAAGCTTTCTTT; CDR3: CASSVQGMNTEAFF
size: .; V: TRBV4-1; D: TRBD1; J: TRBJ2-6; DNA: TGCGCCAGCAGCCCAGGGGGCTCTACTGGGGCCAACGTCCTGACTTTC; CDR3: CASSPGGSTGANVLTF
size: once; V: TRBV19; D: TRBD2; J: TRBJ2-5; DNA: TGTGCCAGTAGGAGGACTAGCGGGAGACGTAGTGAGACCCAGTACTTC; CDR3: CASRRTSGRRSETQYF
size: .; V: TRBV30; D: .; J: TRBJ2-1; DNA: TGTGCCTGGAGTCCCCCTGGGCGGAGTTTTTACAATGAGCAGTTCTTC; CDR3: CAWSPPGRSFYNEQFF